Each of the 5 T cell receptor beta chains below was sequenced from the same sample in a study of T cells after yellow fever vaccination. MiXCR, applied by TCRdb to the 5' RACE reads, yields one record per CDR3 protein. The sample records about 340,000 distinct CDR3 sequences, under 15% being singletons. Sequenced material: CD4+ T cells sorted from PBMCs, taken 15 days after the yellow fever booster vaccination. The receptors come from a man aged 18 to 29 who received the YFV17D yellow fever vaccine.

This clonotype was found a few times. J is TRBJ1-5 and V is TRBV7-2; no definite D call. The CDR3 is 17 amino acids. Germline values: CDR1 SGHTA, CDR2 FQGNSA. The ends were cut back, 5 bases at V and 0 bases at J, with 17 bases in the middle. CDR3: CASSAQTGSYSNQPQHF. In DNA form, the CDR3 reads TGTGCCAGCAGCGCCCAAACCGGGAGCTATAGCAATCAGCCCCAGCATTTT.

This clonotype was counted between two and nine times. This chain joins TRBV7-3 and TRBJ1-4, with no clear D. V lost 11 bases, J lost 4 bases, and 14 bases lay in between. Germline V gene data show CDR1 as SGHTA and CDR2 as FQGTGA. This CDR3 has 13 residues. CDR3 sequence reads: CAGLNSDNEKLFF. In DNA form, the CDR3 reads TGTGCCGGGTTGAACTCCGATAATGAAAAACTGTTTTTT.

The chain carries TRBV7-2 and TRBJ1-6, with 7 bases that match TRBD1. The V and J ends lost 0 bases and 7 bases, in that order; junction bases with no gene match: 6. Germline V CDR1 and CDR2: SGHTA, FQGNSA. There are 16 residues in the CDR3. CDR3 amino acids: CASSLALRGLNSPLHF. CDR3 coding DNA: TGTGCCAGCAGCTTAGCCCTGAGGGGGCTAAATTCACCCCTCCACTTT. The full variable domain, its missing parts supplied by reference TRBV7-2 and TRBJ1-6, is GAGVSQSPSNKVTEKGKDVELRCDPISGHTALYWYRQSLGQGLEFLIYFQGNSAPDKSGLPSDRFSAERTGGSVSTLTIQRTQQEDSAVYLCASSLALRGLNSPLHFGNGTRLTVT.

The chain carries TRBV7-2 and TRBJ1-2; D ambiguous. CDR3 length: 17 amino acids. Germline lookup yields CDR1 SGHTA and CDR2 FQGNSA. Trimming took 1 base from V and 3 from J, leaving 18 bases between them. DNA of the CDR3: TGTGCCAGCAGCTTAGTCTCCCAGGTTTCATGGCACTATGGCTACACCTTC. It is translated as CASSLVSQVSWHYGYTF.

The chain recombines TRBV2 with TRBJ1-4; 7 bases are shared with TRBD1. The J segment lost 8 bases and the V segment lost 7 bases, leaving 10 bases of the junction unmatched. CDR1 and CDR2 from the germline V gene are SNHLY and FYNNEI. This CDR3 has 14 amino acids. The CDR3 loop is CASIRTGVWEKLFF. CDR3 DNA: TGTGCCAGCATCCGTACAGGGGTTTGGGAAAAACTGTTTTTT.